Following are 3 T cell receptor beta chains from one sample sequenced in a study of radiation and T cells in renal cell carcinoma. The time point is: baseline pretreatment blood. Sample treatment: 15 Gy SBRT to primary tumor, nephrectomy 4 weeks later. Only in-frame clones appear in the TCRdb table, and some are missing; sequencing was by immunoSEQ multiplex PCR. This sample has 100,000 to 150,000 clones, with roughly 80% found just once. The starting material was blood, obtained from a patient whose treatment included radiotherapy and nephrectomy. Source of these receptors: a woman aged 60 to 75 with renal cell carcinoma.

A remark on this clone: A much larger clone lies a single base off, so this may be a read error. The chain combines TRBV19 with TRBJ1-2, with D unclear. Germline V gene lookup returns CDR1 LNHDA and CDR2 SQIVND (reference sequence). There are 15 residues in the CDR3. CDR3 loop: CAGSIEDGPIYGYTF. Here the CDR3 DNA reads TGTGCCGGTAGTATCGAGGACGGGCCCATCTATGGCTACACCTTC.

This clone is a singleton in its sample. The CDR3 DNA is TGTGCCAGCAGCTTCCTAGGGGGGGCGGACACTGAAGCTTTCTTT. Amino acids: CASSFLGGADTEAFF. This chain joins TRBV7-8 and TRBJ1-1; maybe TRBD1 (6 bases). Trimming removed 3 bases from V and 3 bases from J, with 14 bases in between. The CDR3 contains 15 residues. Germline loops: CDR1 SGHVS, CDR2 FQNEAQ.

The chain employs TRBV10-1 and TRBJ1-6; the match to TRBD1 covers 10 bases. After removal of 6 bases from V and 5 bases from J, the junction contained 7 bases not matched to a gene. The germline CDR1 and CDR2 sequences are WNHNN and SYGVQD (reference sequence). The CDR3 extends over 16 amino acids. CDR3 sequence (DNA): TGCGCCAGCAGGGGGGACAGGGGATCCCATAATTCACCCCTCCACTTT. It yields the protein CASRGDRGSHNSPLHF.